This T cell receptor beta chain was sequenced during a study of T-cell reconstitution after alpha-beta-depleted transplantation in children. Findings and caveats of the study: Approximately two months post-transplant, alpha-beta T cells reportedly originated from several hundred expanded graft clones. By one year post-transplant, T-cell counts and diversity largely arose from T cells that were newly produced.

Looked up from germline, CDR1 is SGHTA and CDR2 is FQGTGA. The CDR3 extends over 14 amino acids. V was shortened by 1 base and J by 4 bases, with 7 bases between the two germline ends. Construction of the TCRbeta library involved unique molecular identifiers. TCRdb re-derived calls from the PCR reads in MiXCR, one entry per CDR3 protein. The sample lists tens of thousands of distinct CDR3 sequences, under 7.5% occurring once. The table lists this clonotype with many counts. What it recognizes is unknown. The receptor's source is a child in the first two years of life who had a stem cell transplant for acute myeloid leukemia, so the T cells may come from the graft donor. The gene calls are TRBV7-3 and TRBJ2-2; D not resolved. Material: peripheral blood, obtained 60 days after TCRalphabeta/CD19-depleted stem cell transplant. Here the CDR3 DNA reads TGTGCCAGCAGCTTAATTGGCAGCACCGGGGAGCTGTTTTTT. It translates to CASSLIGSTGELFF.